The next 7 T cell receptor beta chains were all read from a single sample in a study of T cell repertoires in cytomegalovirus infection. These receptors lack a known antigen. From the reads, TCRdb called clonotypes with MiXCR, one entry per CDR3 protein. This table has over 95,000 distinct CDR3 sequences, roughly 31% appearing once. Sequencing was performed on CD8+ T cells from cultured PBMCs, taken from culture after CMV antigen stimulation. These receptors were taken from a human donor in good health (CMV status not recorded). Some clones in this sample may be carry-over from other donors' samples.

The V gene is TRBV20-1, the J gene TRBJ1-2; possible D gene TRBD1, 5 bases. Trimming removed 3 bases at V and 8 bases at J, with 10 bases between. CDR1 is DFQATT, CDR2 SNEGSKA, per germline (reference sequence). This CDR3 has 11 amino acids. Written as DNA, the CDR3 is TGCAGTGCTAGGATAGGGGCCGGCTACACCTTC. Translated, it gives CSARIGAGYTF.

The chain employs TRBV2 and TRBJ1-1; TRBD1 is a possible D gene (5 bases). The CDR3 extends over 14 amino acids. Germline V gene lookup returns CDR1 SNHLY and CDR2 FYNNEI. V lost 4 bases, J lost 10 bases, and 19 bases lay in between. The CDR3 loop is CASSAEVIWDGAFF. CDR3 coding DNA: TGTGCCAGCAGTGCGGAGGTCATCTGGGACGGAGCTTTCTTT.

The table lists this clonotype with many counts. V is TRBV7-2 and J is TRBJ2-1; D uncertain. Germline V gene lookup returns CDR1 SGHTA and CDR2 FQGNSA. The CDR3 loop spans 12 amino acids. V was cut by 2 bases and J by 9 bases, with 8 bases left in between. CDR3 DNA: TGTGCCAGCAGCTTAAAACGAATTGAGCAGTTCTTC. Its translation is CASSLKRIEQFF.

This clonotype was seen at least ten times. The chain is built from TRBV7-6 and TRBJ1-1; unclear D gene. This CDR3 is 13 amino acids long. CDR1 and CDR2 (germline): SGHVS, FNYEAQ. V lost 7 bases to trimming and J lost 3 bases, with 12 bases between them. The CDR3 coding sequence is TGTGCCAGCACCCAAACAGAGTACACTGAAGCTTTCTTT. Encoded protein: CASTQTEYTEAFF.

This clonotype was seen only a few times. J is TRBJ1-5 and V is TRBV27; weak D call: TRBD1 (6 bases). The length of the CDR3 is 15 residues. V was trimmed by 0 bases and J by 4 bases, leaving 10 bases between them. Germline lookup yields CDR1 MNHEY and CDR2 SMNVEV (reference sequence). CDR3 protein: CASSLSRTGNQPQHF. The CDR3 DNA sequence: TGTGCCAGCAGTTTATCGAGAACAGGGAATCAGCCCCAGCATTTT.

A few counts support this clonotype. The gene calls are TRBV7-8 and TRBJ1-1; 7 nucleotides agree with TRBD1. The germline gives CDR1 SGHVS, CDR2 FQNEAQ. V was clipped by 5 bases and J by 1 base; unmatched bases: 13. This CDR3 has 17 residues. The CDR3 sequence is CASSLLFPGQRNTEAFF. DNA of the CDR3: TGTGCCAGCAGCCTCTTATTTCCGGGACAGAGGAACACTGAAGCTTTCTTT.

This chain uses TRBV4-1 with TRBJ2-3; 9 positions agree with TRBD1. The CDR3 covers 21 residues. The junction had 19 bases not matched to a gene; V was cut back by 0 bases and J by 3 bases. Germline V lookup: CDR1 MGHRA, CDR2 YSYEKL. The DNA for the CDR3 is TGCGCCAGCAGCCAAGAAATAGTGGGGACAGGGTTGCTTTATAGTACAGATACGCAGTATTTT. Translated, it gives CASSQEIVGTGLLYSTDTQYF.